Here is one TCR beta chain with its context. Generated by immunoSEQ multiplex PCR, the TCRdb table keeps only in-frame clones and is missing some. The table lists 100,000 to 150,000 clones, about 92% of them singletons. The sample originates from a study of control samples from healthy donors and cancer patients. Losses at the gene ends were 4 bases for V and 2 bases for J; bases not matched to a gene: 3. Germline V gene sequence: CDR1 SGHNT, CDR2 YYREEE (reference sequence). The CDR3 has 16 amino acids. The genes are TRBV5-4 and TRBJ2-5, with 15 bases fitting TRBD2. Material: PBMCs. The clonotype comes from a man older than 75 with head and neck cancer. In nucleotides, the CDR3 is TGTGCCAGCAGCGCGGGACTAGCGGGGGGTCAAGAGACCCAGTACTTC. Its translation: CASSAGLAGGQETQYF.